This TCR beta chain was captured in a study of T cell responses to AZD1222 COVID-19 vaccine. As for the study in general: It was second doses at about 4 or about 12 weeks that were pooled.

The repertoire was sequenced with immunoSEQ multiplex PCR; TCRdb's copy has only in-frame clones and lacks some. The table lists more than 110,000 clones, 90% of them singletons. A single count supports this clone. V shed 2 bases and J 3 bases; nucleotides not matched to a gene: 4. The CDR3 spans 15 residues. CDR1 and CDR2 from the germline V gene are SGHDN and FVKESK. V usage is TRBV14 and J usage is TRBJ2-7; 10 nucleotides line up with TRBD2. This receptor was identified in an adult in good health. Specimen: peripheral blood, collected on day 0 of AZD1222 vaccination. In nucleotides, the CDR3 is TGTGCCAGCAGCCAACATAGCGGGGGGATCTACGAGCAGTACTTC. It codes for CASSQHSGGIYEQYF.